Reported below is one T cell receptor (beta chain). The antigen is unknown. The CDR3 end shows no conserved phenylalanine or tryptophan, and so a read error is likely. Documented time point: newly diagnosed GD, antithyroid drugs for less than 3 months. After RNA was extracted from PBMCs, the TCR library was made from it. The patient group derived from an endocrinology department in Xi'an, China. EDTA tubes were used for drawing 8 to 9 milliliters of peripheral blood. Building of the TCR beta libraries involved iRepertoire HTBI primers and Arm-PCR of CDR3 regions. TCRdb redid the calling of the multiplex PCR reads with MiXCR, one entry per CDR3 protein. In the table there are some 320,000 distinct CDR3 sequences, roughly 18% of which are singletons. The CDR3 is 13 residues long. CDR1 and CDR2 from the germline V gene are MNHEY and SMNVEV (reference sequence). The V gene lost 0 bases and the J gene lost 4 bases, with 4 bases spanning the gap.

This record belongs to a study of regulatory T cells in long-lasting Graves disease. Findings of the study overall: Thyroid tissue was not studied; only peripheral blood was. Persistent Graves' patients showed a TCR diversity that was lower than that of newly diagnosed ones.

The rearrangement uses TRBV27 and TRBJ1-5, with D uncertain. This TCR was sampled from a female donor with Graves disease. This sample comprised peripheral blood mononuclear cells (PBMCs), obtained at new diagnosis, from a patient treated with antithyroid drugs. CDR3 sequence: CASSLSSNQPQHL. The CDR3 DNA follows: TGTGCCAGCAGTTTATCCAGTAATCAGCCCCAGCATCTT.